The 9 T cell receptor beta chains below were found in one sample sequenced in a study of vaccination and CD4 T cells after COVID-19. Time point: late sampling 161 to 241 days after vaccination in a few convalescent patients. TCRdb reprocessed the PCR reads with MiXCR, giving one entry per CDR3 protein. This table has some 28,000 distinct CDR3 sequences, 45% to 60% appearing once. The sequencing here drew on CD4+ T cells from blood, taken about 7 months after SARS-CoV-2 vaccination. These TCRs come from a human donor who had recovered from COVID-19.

The CDR3 loop reads CASRTPGGGGAETQYF. CDR3 coding DNA: TGTGCCAGCAGGACTCCGGGGGGAGGGGGCGCGGAGACCCAGTACTTC. The V gene is TRBV11-2, the J gene TRBJ2-5; D tentatively fits TRBD1 or TRBD2 (7 bases each). Germline CDR1 is SGHAT and CDR2 is FQNNGV. Trimming removed 6 bases from V and 5 bases from J, with 22 bases in between. This CDR3 contains 16 residues.

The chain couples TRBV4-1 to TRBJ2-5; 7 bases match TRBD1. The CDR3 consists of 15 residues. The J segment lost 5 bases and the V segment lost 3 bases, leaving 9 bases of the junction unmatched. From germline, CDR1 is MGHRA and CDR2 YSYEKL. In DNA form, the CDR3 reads TGCGCCAGCAGCCAGAGACAGGGCGTTGGTGAGACCCAGTACTTC. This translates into CASSQRQGVGETQYF.

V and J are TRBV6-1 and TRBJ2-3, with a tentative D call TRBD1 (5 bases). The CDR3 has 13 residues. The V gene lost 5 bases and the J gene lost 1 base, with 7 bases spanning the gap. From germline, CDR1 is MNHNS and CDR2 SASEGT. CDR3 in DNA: TGTGCCAGCAGTCAAGGGGGCACAGATACGCAGTATTTT. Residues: CASSQGGTDTQYF.

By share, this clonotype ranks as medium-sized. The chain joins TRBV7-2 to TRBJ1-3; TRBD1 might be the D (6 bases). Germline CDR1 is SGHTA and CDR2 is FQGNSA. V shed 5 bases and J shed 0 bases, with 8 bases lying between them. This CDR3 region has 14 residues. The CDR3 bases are TGTGCCAGCAGCGAGGGGGGCTCTGGAAACACCATATATTTT. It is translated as CASSEGGSGNTIYF.

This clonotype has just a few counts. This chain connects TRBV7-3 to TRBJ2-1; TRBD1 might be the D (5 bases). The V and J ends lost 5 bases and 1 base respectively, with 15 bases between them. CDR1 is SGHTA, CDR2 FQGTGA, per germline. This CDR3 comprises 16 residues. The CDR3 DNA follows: TGTGCCAGCAGCCCATCGGGTCAGGGATCCTACAATGAGCAGTTCTTC. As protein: CASSPSGQGSYNEQFF.

As DNA, the CDR3 is TGCGCCAGCAGCTTGGCCGACGCGATTGGAGATACGCAGTATTTT. Translated: CASSLADAIGDTQYF. V usage is TRBV5-1 and J usage is TRBJ2-3; the D is unclear. The germline V and J ends were trimmed by 0 bases and 5 bases, with 13 bases remaining between them. The CDR3 extends over 15 amino acids. Looked up from germline, CDR1 is SGHRS and CDR2 is YFSETQ. Full variable domain (outside the CDR3, taken from reference TRBV5-1 and TRBJ2-3): KAGVTQTPRYLIKTRGQQVTLSCSPISGHRSVSWYQQTPGQGLQFLFEYFSETQRNKGNFPGRFSGRQFSNSRSEMNVSTLELGDSALYLCASSLADAIGDTQYFGPGTRLTVL.

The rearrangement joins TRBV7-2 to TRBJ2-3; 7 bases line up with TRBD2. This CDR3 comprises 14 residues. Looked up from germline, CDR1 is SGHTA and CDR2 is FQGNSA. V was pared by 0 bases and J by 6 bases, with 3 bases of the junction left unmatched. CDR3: CASSLARTRDTQYF. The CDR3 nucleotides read TGTGCCAGCAGCTTAGCCCGGACTAGGGATACGCAGTATTTT.

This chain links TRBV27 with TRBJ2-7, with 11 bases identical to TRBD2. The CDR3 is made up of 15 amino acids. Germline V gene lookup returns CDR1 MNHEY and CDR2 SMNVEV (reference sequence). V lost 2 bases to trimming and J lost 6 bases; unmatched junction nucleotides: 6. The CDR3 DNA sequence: TGTGCCAGCAGTTTAGGGGGGCTAGCGGGAGGCGAGCAGTACTTC. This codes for CASSLGGLAGGEQYF.

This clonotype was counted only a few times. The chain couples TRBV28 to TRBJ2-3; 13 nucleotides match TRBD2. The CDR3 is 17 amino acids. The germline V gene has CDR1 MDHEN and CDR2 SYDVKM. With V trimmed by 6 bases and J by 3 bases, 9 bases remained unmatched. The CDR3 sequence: CASSSRTSGRVTDTQYF. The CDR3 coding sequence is TGTGCCAGCAGCAGCCGGACTAGCGGGAGAGTTACAGATACGCAGTATTTT.